These 27 T cell receptor beta chains were all obtained from the same sample, sequenced in a study of glioma-infiltrating T cells after dendritic cell vaccination. The protocol was immunoSEQ multiplex PCR, while the TCRdb copy is restricted to in-frame clones and leaves out a portion. Of 75,000 to 100,000 clones in the sample, roughly three quarters were seen once. The sample was blood, taken before dendritic cell vaccination. Source of these receptors: a human donor with glioblastoma.

This clone has just a few counts. The genes are TRBV27 and TRBJ2-5; TRBD2 agrees at 7 bases. The J call is uncertain, as TRBJ2-7 better fits the DNA end. The CDR3 loop spans 14 amino acids. In germline, CDR1 is MNHEY, CDR2 SMNVEV (reference sequence). The CDR3 here is CASSFSGSLAEQYF. CDR3 sequence (DNA): TGTGCCAGCAGTTTTAGCGGGTCACTGGCCGAGCAGTACTTC.

The V gene is TRBV5-1, the J gene TRBJ2-4; D remains unclear. Germline values: CDR1 SGHRS, CDR2 YFSETQ. This CDR3 contains 14 residues. V gave up 6 bases and J gave up 3 bases, with 13 bases separating them. CDR3: CASNGHMGKNIQYF. CDR3 nucleotide sequence: TGCGCCAGCAATGGGCATATGGGCAAAAACATTCAGTACTTC.

The CDR3 nucleotides are TGTGCCAGCAGCCCAGGGTCCTGGAATGGCTACACCTTC. It is translated as CASSPGSWNGYTF. The rearrangement joins TRBV7-9 to TRBJ1-2; TRBD1 might be the D (5 bases). Trimming cost V 5 bases and J 6 bases, with 13 bases left between them. The V gene's germline CDR1 is SEHNR and CDR2 FQNEAQ (reference sequence). The CDR3 spans 13 residues.

This chain connects TRBV4-1 to TRBJ2-1; 15 bases line up with TRBD2. The CDR3 totals 15 residues. Germline lookup yields CDR1 MGHRA and CDR2 YSYEKL. With V trimmed by 3 bases and J by 9 bases, 3 bases remained unmatched. Here the CDR3 DNA reads TGCGCCAGCAGCCACCCGGGACTAGCGGGAGGTGAGCAGTTCTTC. Translated, it gives CASSHPGLAGGEQFF.

The gene calls are TRBV5-1 and TRBJ1-5; D uncertain. The V and J ends lost 8 bases and 7 bases respectively, with 13 bases between them. This CDR3 is 12 amino acids long. Germline values: CDR1 SGHRS, CDR2 YFSETQ. The CDR3 loop reads CARLRREQPQHF. The CDR3 bases are TGCGCCAGGCTCCGTCGGGAGCAGCCCCAGCATTTT.

The chain links TRBV12-5 to TRBJ1-1, with D unclear. Germline V gene sequence: CDR1 LGHNT, CDR2 FRNRAP. The V and J ends lost 3 bases and 8 bases respectively, with 25 bases between them. This CDR3 has 17 residues. DNA of the CDR3: TGTGCTAGTGGTTTCACCCCCGGGGAGACCGGGCTTTCGGAAGCTTTCTTT. Its translation: CASGFTPGETGLSEAFF. Full variable domain (missing parts from reference TRBV12-5 and TRBJ1-1): DARVTQTPRHKVTEMGQEVTMRCQPILGHNTVFWYRQTMMQGLELLAYFRNRAPLDDSGMPKDRFSAEMPDATLATLKIQPSEPRDSAVYFCASGFTPGETGLSEAFFGQGTRLTVV.

The rearrangement joins TRBV11-1 to TRBJ2-7; TRBD1 might be the D (6 bases). Germline values: CDR1 SGHAT, CDR2 FQDESV (reference sequence). Trimming took off 4 bases at V and 5 bases at J, with 15 bases between the two ends. This CDR3 spans 14 amino acids. The CDR3 sequence is CASSSNRADDEQYF. CDR3 bases: TGTGCCAGCAGCTCCAACAGGGCGGACGACGAGCAGTACTTC. The variable domain in full, completed from reference TRBV11-1 and TRBJ2-7, reads EAEVAQSPRYKITEKSQAVAFWCDPISGHATLYWYRQILGQGPELLVQFQDESVVDDSQLPKDRFSAERLKGVDSTLKIQPAELGDSAMYLCASSSNRADDEQYFGPGTRLTVT.

V and J are TRBV5-4 and TRBJ2-3; 8 nucleotides line up with TRBD2. CDR3 size: 15 residues. Germline V lookup: CDR1 SGHNT, CDR2 YYREEE (reference sequence). The V segment lost 0 bases and the J segment 4 bases; nucleotides outside the gene matches: 4. CDR3 in amino acids: CASSLGGGRSDTQYF. CDR3 bases: TGTGCCAGCAGCTTGGGCGGGGGGCGGTCAGATACGCAGTATTTT. The entire variable domain, with the rest obtained from reference TRBV5-4 and TRBJ2-3, is as follows: ETGVTQSPTHLIKTRGQQVTLRCSSQSGHNTVSWYQQALGQGPQFIFQYYREEENGRGNFPPRFSGLQFPNYSSELNVNALELDDSALYLCASSLGGGRSDTQYFGPGTRLTVL.

This clone was picked up a small number of times. This chain uses TRBV2 with TRBJ1-2; maybe TRBD1 (5 bases). Germline assignment: CDR1 SNHLY and CDR2 FYNNEI. This CDR3 is 15 amino acids long. Trimming cost V 6 bases and J 2 bases, with 16 bases left between them. The CDR3 region is CASRSAGVTNYGYTF. In nucleotides, the CDR3 is TGTGCCAGCAGGAGTGCGGGGGTGACGAACTATGGCTACACCTTC.

The chain links TRBV7-6 to TRBJ2-1, with 9 positions matching TRBD2. The CDR3 has 17 residues. J lost 4 bases, V lost 1 base, and 8 bases had no gene match. Germline V gene lookup returns CDR1 SGHVS and CDR2 FNYEAQ. The CDR3 sequence is CASSLELGTSTYNEQFF. The CDR3 DNA reads TGTGCCAGCAGCTTAGAGCTTGGGACTAGCACGTACAATGAGCAGTTCTTC.

V is TRBV5-4 and J is TRBJ2-7; 14 bases line up with TRBD2. Germline lookup yields CDR1 SGHNT and CDR2 YYREEE (reference sequence). The CDR3 is 16 residues long. The V gene end was trimmed by 5 bases and the J gene end by 6 bases; junction bases not matched to a gene: 10. CDR3 amino acids: CASSPGTSGGWAEQYF. The CDR3 nucleotides are TGTGCCAGCAGTCCCGGGACTAGCGGGGGATGGGCCGAGCAGTACTTC. The full variable domain, rest sourced from reference TRBV5-4 and TRBJ2-7, is ETGVTQSPTHLIKTRGQQVTLRCSSQSGHNTVSWYQQALGQGPQFIFQYYREEENGRGNFPPRFSGLQFPNYSSELNVNALELDDSALYLCASSPGTSGGWAEQYFGPGTRLTVT.

The gene calls are TRBV5-1 and TRBJ1-4, with D possibly TRBD1 on 6 matching bases. Per the germline V gene, CDR1 is SGHRS and CDR2 is YFSETQ. Trimming stripped 2 bases from V and 7 bases from J, with 12 bases between. This CDR3 comprises 14 residues. The chain's CDR3 is CASSLTGYAEKLFF. DNA for the CDR3: TGCGCCAGCAGCTTAACAGGGTACGCTGAAAAACTGTTTTTT.

This clone was seen a few times. The V call is TRBV6-1, the J call TRBJ1-2; the D gene is possibly TRBD1 (5 bases). V dropped 5 bases and J dropped 4 bases, with 11 bases sitting between them. The CDR3 is 13 amino acids. The germline CDR1 and CDR2 sequences are MNHNS and SASEGT. The CDR3 here is CASSQGRAYGYTF. In nucleotides, the CDR3 is TGTGCCAGCAGTCAGGGTCGGGCCTATGGCTACACCTTC.

The chain recombines TRBV19 with TRBJ1-2; 7 bases fit TRBD1. CDR3 size: 14 residues. V was pared by 4 bases and J by 3 bases, with 5 bases of the junction left unmatched. Germline V lookup: CDR1 LNHDA, CDR2 SQIVND (reference sequence). This CDR3 reads CASSNTGTDYGYTF. CDR3 sequence (DNA): TGTGCCAGTAGTAATACCGGGACAGACTATGGCTACACCTTC.

V and J are TRBV2 and TRBJ2-3; 11 bases line up with TRBD2. V gave up 6 bases and J gave up 3 bases; unmatched junction bases: 8. CDR1 and CDR2 from the germline V gene are SNHLY and FYNNEI. The CDR3 is made up of 16 amino acids. The CDR3: CASRARLAGRTDTQYF. CDR3 DNA: TGTGCCAGCAGGGCGAGACTAGCGGGGCGTACAGATACGCAGTATTTT.

J is TRBJ1-2 and V is TRBV2, with 7 bases lining up with TRBD1. Germline V gene data show CDR1 as SNHLY and CDR2 as FYNNEI. J was trimmed by 2 bases and V by 6 bases; bases with no gene match: 6. The CDR3 runs 14 residues. The CDR3 nucleotides read TGTGCCAGCAGGAAGACAGGGAGCAACTATGGCTACACCTTC. This gives the protein CASRKTGSNYGYTF.

The chain carries TRBV9 and TRBJ1-4; the D is unclear. The CDR3 is 13 residues long. Trimming removed 4 bases at V and 7 bases at J, with 11 bases between. Germline V gene lookup returns CDR1 SGDLS and CDR2 YYNGEE. The CDR3 sequence is CASSSPGGEKLFF. The CDR3 DNA is TGTGCCAGCAGCTCCCCCGGAGGTGAAAAACTGTTTTTT.

J is TRBJ2-1 and V is TRBV25-1; D is possibly TRBD2 (6 bases). Trimming left V 5 bases short and J 5 bases short, with 13 bases between. The germline V gene encodes CDR1 MGHDK and CDR2 SYGVNS. The CDR3 extends over 14 amino acids. The CDR3 DNA is TGTGCCAGCAGTAAGGCTAGCGTCGACAATGAGCAGTTCTTC. It encodes CASSKASVDNEQFF.

The rearrangement joins TRBV29-1 to TRBJ2-7; 7 bases agree with TRBD2. The CDR3 is 12 residues long. Unmatched junction bases numbered 4, after V lost 1 base and J lost 7 bases. The germline V gene encodes CDR1 SQVTM and CDR2 ANQGSEA. CDR3 loop: CSVEGEGYEQYF. The CDR3 nucleotides are TGCAGCGTTGAAGGGGAGGGGTATGAGCAGTACTTC.

The chain uses TRBV13 and TRBJ2-3; tentative D call: TRBD2 (6 bases). Germline lookup yields CDR1 PRHDT and CDR2 FYEKMQ (reference sequence). CDR3 length: 16 amino acids. V was trimmed by 2 bases and J by 4 bases, leaving 16 bases between them. The CDR3 sequence: CASSLSPLTSSDTQYF. DNA for the CDR3: TGTGCCAGCAGCTTATCGCCCCTGACTAGTTCAGATACGCAGTATTTT.

This chain's CDR3 is CASSPHGRGIGVAGELFF. The CDR3 region has the DNA TGTGCCAGCAGCCCCCACGGACGAGGGATCGGCGTTGCCGGGGAGCTGTTTTTT. V and J are TRBV7-3 and TRBJ2-2; D may be TRBD2 (5 bases). The CDR3 runs to 18 residues. V gave up 5 bases and J gave up 6 bases, with 25 bases separating them. The V gene's germline CDR1 is SGHTA and CDR2 FQGTGA.

The chain carries TRBV19 and TRBJ2-7; 8 bases match TRBD1. The trim removed 5 bases at V and 9 bases at J, leaving 9 bases unmatched. CDR3 length: 13 residues. Germline lookup yields CDR1 LNHDA and CDR2 SQIVND (reference sequence). DNA of the CDR3: TGTGCCAGTAGTCCCCCGGACAGGGAAGGGCAGTACTTC. This encodes CASSPPDREGQYF.

The chain links TRBV5-1 to TRBJ2-7; 9 bases align to TRBD1. The length of the CDR3 is 16 residues. Germline V gene sequence: CDR1 SGHRS, CDR2 YFSETQ. After removal of 0 bases from V and 3 bases from J, the junction contained 7 bases not matched to a gene. CDR3 protein: CASSLGRDRVGYEQYF. CDR3 DNA: TGCGCCAGCAGCTTGGGTCGGGACAGGGTCGGCTACGAGCAGTACTTC.

This clone was detected a few times. The CDR3 DNA is TGTGCCAGCAGCGTTGAAGACAAAAGCTCCTACAATGAGCAGTTCTTC. This gives the protein CASSVEDKSSYNEQFF. The V gene is TRBV21-1, the J gene TRBJ2-1; TRBD1 is the table's D call and was not checked against the DNA. TRBV21-1 is assigned pseudogene status. The CDR3 runs to 16 residues.

The chain carries TRBV11-2 and TRBJ2-1; 9 bases map to TRBD2. V was pared by 2 bases and J by 7 bases, with 9 bases of the junction left unmatched. Germline values: CDR1 SGHAT, CDR2 FQNNGV. The CDR3 loop spans 16 amino acids. CDR3 nucleotide sequence: TGTGCCAGCAGCTTAAGTTCGGGCGGGGGGGGGAATGAGCAGTTCTTC. It specifies CASSLSSGGGGNEQFF.

This clone was detected a few times. J is TRBJ2-7 and V is TRBV25-1; the D gene is possibly TRBD2 (7 bases). Germline CDR1 MGHDK, CDR2 SYGVNS. V gave up 7 bases and J gave up 5 bases, with 15 bases separating them. This CDR3 region has 13 residues. CDR3 sequence reads: CASKGGGNHEQYF. In DNA, the CDR3 is TGTGCCAGCAAAGGGGGGGGAAACCACGAGCAGTACTTC.

The J gene is TRBJ2-7, the V gene TRBV18, with TRBD1 matching over 9 bases. The CDR3 length is 15 residues. V was clipped by 3 bases and J by 7 bases; unmatched bases: 10. CDR1 is KGHSH, CDR2 LQKENI, per germline. The CDR3 nucleotides read TGTGCCAGCTCACCTACGGGACAGGGTGTCGGGGAGCAGTACTTC. It is translated as CASSPTGQGVGEQYF.